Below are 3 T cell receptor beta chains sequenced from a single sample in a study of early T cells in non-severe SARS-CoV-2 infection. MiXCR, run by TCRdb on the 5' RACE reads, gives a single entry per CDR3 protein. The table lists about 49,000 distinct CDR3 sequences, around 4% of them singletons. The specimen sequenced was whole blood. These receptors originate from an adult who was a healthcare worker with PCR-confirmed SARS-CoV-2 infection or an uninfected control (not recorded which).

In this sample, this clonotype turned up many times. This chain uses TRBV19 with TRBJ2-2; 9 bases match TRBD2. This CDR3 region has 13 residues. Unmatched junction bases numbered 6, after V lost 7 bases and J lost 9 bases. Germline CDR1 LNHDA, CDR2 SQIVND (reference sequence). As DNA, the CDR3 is TGTGCCAGTATCGCGCGGGGGGGGCGGGAGCTGTTTTTT. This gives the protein CASIARGGRELFF.

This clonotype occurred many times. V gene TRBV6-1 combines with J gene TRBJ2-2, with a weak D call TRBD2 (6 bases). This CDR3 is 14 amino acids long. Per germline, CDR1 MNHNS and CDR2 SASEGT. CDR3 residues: CVGRREANTGELFF. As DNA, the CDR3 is TGTGTCGGTCGTAGGGAGGCGAACACCGGGGAGCTGTTTTTT.

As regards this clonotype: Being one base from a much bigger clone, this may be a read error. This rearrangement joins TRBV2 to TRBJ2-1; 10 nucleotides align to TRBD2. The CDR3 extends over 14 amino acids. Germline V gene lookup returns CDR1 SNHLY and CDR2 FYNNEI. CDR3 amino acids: CASRGLAIYNEQLF. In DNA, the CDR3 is TGTGCCAGCAGGGGACTAGCGATTTACAATGAGCAGCTCTTC.